This T cell receptor beta chain was recovered during a study of T cell changes during pregnancy in multiple sclerosis. Some clones are missing from TCRdb's copy, which holds only in-frame ones; the method was immunoSEQ multiplex PCR. The sample shows around 70,000 clones, roughly 93% of them seen only once. This clone was seen just once. In germline, CDR1 is MNHEY, CDR2 SMNVEV (reference sequence). This CDR3 comprises 18 residues. The ends lost 0 bases at V and 5 bases at J; junction bases unmatched: 12. The source of this sequence is a female donor with multiple sclerosis, enrolled in a pregnancy study. This sample comprised peripheral blood, obtained in the third trimester of pregnancy. This chain connects TRBV27 to TRBJ1-1; TRBD1 matches 10 bases. The CDR3 region is CASSLSLPPGTGETEAFF. DNA for the CDR3: TGTGCCAGCAGTTTATCGCTGCCCCCCGGGACAGGGGAGACTGAAGCTTTCTTT.